The present TCR beta chain was sequenced within a study of T cells in localized non-small cell lung cancer. Findings of the study overall: It was uninvolved adjacent lung that showed the highest T cell clonality, exceeding tumor.

CDR1 KGHSH and CDR2 LQKENI come from the germline V gene. This CDR3 spans 18 amino acids. V lost 0 bases to trimming and J lost 1 base, with 18 bases between them. As for this clone: What it binds is unknown.

The repertoire was sequenced with immunoSEQ multiplex PCR; TCRdb's copy has only in-frame clones and lacks some. Of around 64,000 clones listed, roughly 90% were seen once; the top ten hold roughly 21%. This chain joins TRBV18 and TRBJ2-5, with D possibly matching TRBD1 (6 bases). Source: peripheral blood, taken before any cancer treatment. The receptor comes from a man between 40 and 70 years old with stage I lung adenocarcinoma. The CDR3 region has the DNA TGTGCCAGCTCACCACCTTTGGGCGTGGCAGGGGCCCAAGAGACCCAGTACTTC. The encoded protein is CASSPPLGVAGAQETQYF.